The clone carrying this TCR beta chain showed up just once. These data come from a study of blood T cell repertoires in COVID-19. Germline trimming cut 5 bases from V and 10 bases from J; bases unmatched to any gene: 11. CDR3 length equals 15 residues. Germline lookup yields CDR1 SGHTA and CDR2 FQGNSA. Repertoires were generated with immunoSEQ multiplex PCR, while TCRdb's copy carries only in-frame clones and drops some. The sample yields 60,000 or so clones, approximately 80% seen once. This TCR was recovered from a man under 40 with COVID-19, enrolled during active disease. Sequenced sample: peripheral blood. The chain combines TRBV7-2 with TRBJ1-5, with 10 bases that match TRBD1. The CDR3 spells CASSQRTGGESPQHF. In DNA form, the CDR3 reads TGTGCCAGCAGCCAGAGGACAGGGGGTGAGAGCCCCCAGCATTTT.